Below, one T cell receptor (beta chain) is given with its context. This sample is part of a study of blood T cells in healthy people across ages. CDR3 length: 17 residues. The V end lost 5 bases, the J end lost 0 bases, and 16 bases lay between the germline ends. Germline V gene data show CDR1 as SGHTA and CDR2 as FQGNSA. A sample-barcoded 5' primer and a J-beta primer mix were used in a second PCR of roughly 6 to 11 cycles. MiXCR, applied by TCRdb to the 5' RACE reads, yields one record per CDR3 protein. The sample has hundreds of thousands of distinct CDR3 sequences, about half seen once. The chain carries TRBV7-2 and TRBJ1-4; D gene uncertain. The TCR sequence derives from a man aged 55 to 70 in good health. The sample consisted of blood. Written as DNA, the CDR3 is TGTGCCAGCAGCCCGAGGGTCCGAAGAGCAACTAATGAAAAACTGTTTTTT. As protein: CASSPRVRRATNEKLFF.